Shown below are 6 T cell receptor beta chains from a single sample sequenced in a study of CD8 T cells in Susac syndrome. Random hexamers primed reverse transcription of about 0.45 to 1 ug RNA. TCRdb analysed the immunoSEQ multiplex PCR reads with MiXCR anew, one entry per CDR3 protein. In the table there are 170,000 or so distinct CDR3 sequences, around 96% of which are singletons. Specimen: CD8+ T cells from PBMCs. The receptors originated from a human donor with multiple sclerosis.

The J gene is TRBJ2-5, the V gene TRBV18; D may match TRBD1 or TRBD2 (5 bases each). With 3 bases removed from V and 5 bases from J, the gap between germline ends came to 10 bases. CDR3 length: 13 amino acids. The germline V gene has CDR1 KGHSH and CDR2 LQKENI. CDR3 loop: CASSPAGTETQYF. The CDR3 DNA sequence: TGTGCCAGCTCACCCGCCGGGACGGAGACCCAGTACTTC.

The chain carries TRBV2 and TRBJ2-7; 10 nucleotides line up with TRBD1. The CDR3 runs to 15 residues. Trimming removed 7 bases from V and 4 bases from J; junction bases left unmatched: 10. Germline V gene sequence: CDR1 SNHLY, CDR2 FYNNEI. Here the CDR3 DNA reads TGTGCCAGCACGTACGGGACAGGGGTCACATACGAGCAGTACTTC. The encoded protein is CASTYGTGVTYEQYF.

The gene calls are TRBV28 and TRBJ2-7; no clear D. The CDR3 contains 13 residues. Germline CDR1 MDHEN, CDR2 SYDVKM. V was trimmed by 7 bases and J by 1 base, leaving 11 bases between them. In DNA, the CDR3 is TGTGCCAGCACCACGAAGCAGTCCTACGAGCAGTACTTC. Its protein product is CASTTKQSYEQYF.

The J gene is TRBJ2-1, the V gene TRBV9, with 12 positions matching TRBD2. CDR1 is SGDLS, CDR2 YYNGEE, per germline. V lost 0 bases and J lost 4; bases outside the gene matches: 8. The CDR3 is made up of 18 amino acids. CDR3 coding DNA: TGTGCCAGCAGCGTAGATGGGACTAGCGGGTACATATACAATGAGCAGTTCTTC. This encodes CASSVDGTSGYIYNEQFF.

The chain carries TRBV29-1 and TRBJ2-7; TRBD1 is a possible D gene (6 bases). V lost 7 bases, J lost 4 bases, and 17 bases lay in between. CDR1 is SQVTM and CDR2 is ANQGSEA in the germline V gene. This CDR3 has 13 residues. The CDR3 DNA is TGCAGCGCCTTCACAGGGTTCAGTTACGAGCAGTACTTC. Protein: CSAFTGFSYEQYF.

The gene calls are TRBV15 and TRBJ2-3; 9 bases are shared with TRBD1. Trimming took 0 bases from V and 6 from J; bases not matched to a gene: 4. The CDR3 covers 15 residues. Germline CDR1 reads LNHNV; CDR2 reads YYDKDF (reference sequence). CDR3 nucleotides: TGTGCCACCAGCAGAGATTTACAGGGGGCCGATACGCAGTATTTT. This gives the protein CATSRDLQGADTQYF.